This T cell receptor beta chain was sequenced during a study of shared clonotypes between healthy human individuals. Assay: immunoSEQ multiplex PCR; the TCRdb copy retains only in-frame clones and omits some. The data hold around 2.1 million clones, with roughly 91% observed a single time. CD45RO-negative cells were positively selected for CCR7, leaving out terminally differentiated effector memory CD45RA+ cells. Every one of the donors was a Caucasian adult that lived in Nashville, Tennessee. Looked up from germline, CDR1 is LNHDA and CDR2 is SQIVND (reference sequence). The CDR3 spans 11 residues. Trimming cost V 8 bases and J 4 bases, with 6 bases left between them. This clone was counted a few times.

Specimen: naive CD8+ T cells from PBMCs. The chain uses TRBV19 and TRBJ2-1; D gene uncertain. The clonotype originates from a man in his late teens or twenties in good health. Some clones in this sample may be carry-over from other donors' samples. For the CDR3, the DNA is TGTGCCAGTGCTCATTACAATGAGCAGTTCTTC. The encoded protein is CASAHYNEQFF.